This T cell receptor (beta chain) was found in a study of graft-versus-host responses after intestinal transplantation. Overall study context: All recipients got anti-thymocyte globulin induction, then tacrolimus and steroids for 2 to 4 years. Findings and caveats of the study: The marrow of recipients harbored GvH clones, and ileum or blood showed some of them first.

V lost 0 bases and J 3 bases, leaving 8 bases between the germline ends. Germline assignment: CDR1 SGHVS and CDR2 FQNEAQ. CDR3 length: 15 amino acids. This clone appeared once. The antigen is not known. TCRdb's copy holds only in-frame clones and misses some; the assay was immunoSEQ multiplex PCR. The table shows about 90,000 clones, with less than 90% occurring only once. This receptor was taken from a human donor who was the organ donor for an intestinal transplant. The material sequenced was unstimulated CD4+ T cells sorted from spleen or lymph node cells, taken before transplant. The rearrangement uses TRBV7-8 and TRBJ1-4; no definite D call. CDR3 coding DNA: TGTGCCAGCAGCTTAGCGAGGGTTTCTAATGAAAAACTGTTTTTT. This encodes CASSLARVSNEKLFF.